This TCR beta chain emerged from a study of blood T cell repertoires in COVID-19. Turning to the study itself: The United States, Italy and Spain provided the acute and convalescent COVID-19 samples.

The table came from immunoSEQ multiplex PCR; TCRdb's copy has only in-frame clones and leaves some out. This table has under 150,000 clones, over 70% appearing once. The CDR3 has 15 amino acids. The V and J ends lost 5 bases and 0 bases, in that order; junction bases with no gene match: 5. Germline values: CDR1 KGHSH, CDR2 LQKENI. This clone was picked up one time. The sequenced sample was peripheral blood. The source is a man aged 80 or over with acute or convalescent COVID-19. This chain links TRBV18 with TRBJ1-1; 8 bases align to TRBD1. The chain's CDR3 is CASSSRTGMNTEAFF. CDR3 bases: TGTGCCAGCTCATCCCGGACAGGGATGAACACTGAAGCTTTCTTT.